This TCR beta chain is drawn from a study of shared clonotypes between healthy human individuals. DNA at about 210 ng, some 31,000 T cell genomes, went into sorted-subset replicate PCRs. TCRdb keeps only in-frame clones here, not all; method: immunoSEQ multiplex PCR. This table has 2 million to 2.5 million clones, under 97% appearing once. Into CD45RA+ naive and CD45RA-negative memory subsets, the CD4+ cells were split. Germline CDR1 SGHNT, CDR2 YYREEE (reference sequence). The length of the CDR3 is 15 residues. V shed 5 bases and J shed 4 bases, with 17 bases lying between them. This sequence originates from a man younger than 35 in good health. The sample comprised naive CD4+ T cells sorted from blood. This sample's subset: CD45RA+ positively selected. The chain is built from TRBV5-4 and TRBJ2-3; D perhaps matches TRBD1 (5 bases). CDR3 in DNA: TGTGCCAGCAGGCAAACGGCAGGGATCGCAGATACGCAGTATTTT. Residues: CASRQTAGIADTQYF.